Listed below are T cell receptor beta chains from one sample, sequenced in a study of T cell responses to AZD1222 COVID-19 vaccine. Generated by immunoSEQ multiplex PCR, the TCRdb table keeps only in-frame clones and is missing some. The sample lists roughly 160,000 clones, just over 90% occurring once. The sequencing here drew on peripheral blood, taken 28 days after the second AZD1222 dose. These receptors came from an adult who received the AZD1222 COVID-19 vaccine. The CDR3 runs from the conserved cysteine through the conserved F or W. A D gene is named only where the DNA matches it firmly. Rows give clone size only sometimes, using once, few, many, or a class for an expanded clone.

CASSSGGTDTQYF TGTGCCAGCAGTTCAGGGGGGACAGATACGCAGTATTTT . . TRBJ2-3 TRBV28
CASSFSRQVDRPYSNQPQHF TGTGCCAGTAGTTTTTCCAGACAGGTGGACCGCCCCTATAGCAATCAGCCCCAGCATTTT . . TRBJ1-5 TRBV19
CASSLEGGSYEQYF TGTGCCAGCAGCTTGGAGGGGGGCTCCTACGAGCAGTACTTC . . TRBJ2-7 TRBV5-4
CASSQRTGVRGNTIYF TGCGCCAGCAGCCAACGTACAGGGGTTAGGGGAAACACCATATATTTT once TRBD1 TRBJ1-3 TRBV4-1
CASSIRTSGLNEQFF TGTGCCAGTAGTATTAGGACTAGCGGCCTCAATGAGCAGTTCTTC few TRBD2 TRBJ2-1 TRBV19
CASSSVNRGPGELFF TGTGCCAGCAGCTCTGTTAACAGGGGACCCGGGGAGCTGTTTTTT . TRBD1 TRBJ2-2 TRBV7-3
CASSEPGTGNEKLFF TGTGCCAGCAGCGAACCCGGGACAGGGAATGAAAAACTGTTTTTT . TRBD1 TRBJ1-4 TRBV3-1/TRBV3-2
CASKMSKVANPNEQFF TGTGCCAGCAAGATGTCTAAGGTAGCGAATCCCAATGAGCAGTTCTTC . . TRBJ2-1 TRBV2
CASSLAPSDTQYF TGTGCCAGCAGCTTAGCCCCTTCAGATACGCAGTATTTT . . TRBJ2-3 TRBV7-9
CASSSGPRLDNEQFF TGTGCCAGCAGTTCCGGACCTCGCCTTGACAATGAGCAGTTCTTC . . TRBJ2-1 TRBV7-9
CASSIEIPDALYGYTF TGTGCCAGTAGTATAGAGATTCCCGATGCCCTCTATGGCTACACCTTC few . TRBJ1-2 TRBV19
CASRTRGGNQPQHF TGTGCCAGCAGGACCAGGGGAGGCAATCAGCCCCAGCATTTT . . TRBJ1-5 TRBV6-5
CASSEWPVGVNYGYTF TGTGCCAGCAGTGAATGGCCAGTAGGGGTTAACTATGGCTACACCTTC . . TRBJ1-2 TRBV2
CASSLLGQDAYGYTF TGTGCCAGCAGCCTTCTTGGACAGGACGCCTATGGCTACACCTTC . TRBD1 TRBJ1-2 TRBV2
CASSQGTARPQHF TGTGCCAGCAGCCAAGGGACGGCTAGGCCCCAGCATTTT . . TRBJ1-5 TRBV5-6
CATSDSYKTTGVGYTF TGTGCCACCAGTGATTCCTACAAAACGACAGGGGTGGGCTACACCTTC . TRBD1 TRBJ1-2 TRBV24-1
CAISVTPTNTGELFF TGTGCCATCAGTGTTACCCCTACGAACACCGGGGAGCTGTTTTTT . . TRBJ2-2 TRBV10-3
CSVGTGWNSPLHF TGCAGCGTAGGGACAGGGTGGAATTCACCCCTCCACTTT . TRBD1 TRBJ1-6 TRBV29-1
CASSLGRASGRRSYEQYF TGTGCCAGCAGCTTAGGGCGGGCTAGCGGGAGGCGGTCCTACGAGCAGTACTTC . TRBD2 TRBJ2-7 TRBV7-2
CAITRDPSSSGEQYF TGTGCCATCACCCGGGACCCGTCTAGTTCGGGCGAGCAGTACTTC once . TRBJ2-7 TRBV10-3
CASSPTGPTGELFF TGTGCCAGCAGCCCCACCGGGCCCACCGGGGAGCTGTTTTTT . . TRBJ2-2 TRBV7-2
CASSLSGGTEAFF TGTGCCAGCAGTTTATCGGGTGGAACTGAAGCTTTCTTT . . TRBJ1-1 TRBV28
CASSLGQGANSPLHF TGTGCCAGCAGCTTGGGACAGGGGGCGAATTCACCCCTCCACTTT . TRBD1 TRBJ1-6 TRBV5-4
CASSVYNEQFF TGTGCCAGCAGCGTGTACAATGAGCAGTTCTTC . . TRBJ2-1 TRBV7-6
CASSWGRDIYEQYF TGTGCCAGCAGTTGGGGCAGGGACATCTACGAGCAGTACTTC few . TRBJ2-7 TRBV2